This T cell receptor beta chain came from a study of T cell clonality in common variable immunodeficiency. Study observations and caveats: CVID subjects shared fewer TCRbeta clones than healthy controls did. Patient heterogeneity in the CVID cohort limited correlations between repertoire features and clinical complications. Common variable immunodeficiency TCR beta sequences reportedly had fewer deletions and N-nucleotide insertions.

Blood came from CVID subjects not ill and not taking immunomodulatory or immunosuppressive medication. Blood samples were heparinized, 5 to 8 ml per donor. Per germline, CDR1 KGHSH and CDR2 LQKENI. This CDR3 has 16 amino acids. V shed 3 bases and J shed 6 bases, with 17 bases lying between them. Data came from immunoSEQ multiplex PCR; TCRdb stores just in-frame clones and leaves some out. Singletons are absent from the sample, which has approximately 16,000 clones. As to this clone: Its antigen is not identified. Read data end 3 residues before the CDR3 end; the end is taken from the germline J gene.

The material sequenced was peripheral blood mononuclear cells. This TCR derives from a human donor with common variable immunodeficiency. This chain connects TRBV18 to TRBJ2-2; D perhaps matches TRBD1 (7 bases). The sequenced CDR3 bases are TGTGCCAGCTCACCTCGACAGGGAGGTCGATCCGGGGAG. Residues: CASSPRQGGRSGE. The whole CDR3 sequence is CASSPRQGGRSGELFF.